Listed below are T cell receptor beta chains from one sample, sequenced in a study of tissue T cells after allogeneic stem cell transplantation. Clones were sequenced by immunoSEQ multiplex PCR, and TCRdb holds only the in-frame ones, with some missing. The sample holds 42,000 or so clones, 80% to 95% seen once. The specimen comprised blood, sampled before transplantation. The receptors here all came from a woman aged 40 to 75 who later had graft-versus-host disease after an allogeneic stem cell transplant. Both conserved end residues are part of each CDR3. The D gene is left open where the match is weak. Size tells how often a clone was seen (once, few, many) or the class of an expanded clone, and some rows leave it out.

TRBV29-1	.	TRBJ2-3	.	CSASGTYGTDTQYF	TGCAGCGCCAGCGGGACATACGGCACAGATACGCAGTATTTT
TRBV23-1	few	TRBJ1-3	.	CASSQRKRRIISGNTIYF	TGCGCCAGCAGTCAACGGAAACGAAGGATTATCTCTGGAAACACCATATATTTT
TRBV6-5	.	TRBJ1-2	.	CASSRTLSANYGYTF	TGTGCCAGCAGCCGGACCCTTAGTGCTAACTATGGCTACACCTTC
TRBV4-1	.	TRBJ2-1	TRBD1	CASSHTLPGQGIDEQFF	TGCGCCAGCAGCCACACACTTCCGGGACAGGGAATAGATGAGCAGTTCTTC
TRBV15	.	TRBJ2-1	.	CATSRADEAGSYNEQFF	TGTGCCACCAGCAGAGCGGATGAAGCGGGCTCCTACAATGAGCAGTTCTTC
TRBV7-3	.	TRBJ2-3	TRBD2	CASSSSGSTDTQYF	TGTGCCAGCAGCTCTAGCGGGAGCACAGATACGCAGTATTTT
TRBV5-4	once	TRBJ2-2	TRBD2	CASSAPGTSGYTGELFF	TGTGCCAGCAGCGCCCCCGGGACTAGCGGTTACACCGGGGAGCTGTTTTTT
TRBV27	.	TRBJ1-1	.	CASSFSPDVGTEAFF	TGTGCCAGCAGTTTTTCTCCCGACGTCGGCACTGAAGCTTTCTTT
TRBV5-6	.	TRBJ1-2	TRBD1	CASSLGQGMGGYGYTF	TGTGCCAGCAGCTTGGGACAGGGGATGGGTGGGTATGGCTACACCTTC
TRBV4-3	.	TRBJ1-2	.	CASSHAGQSYGYTF	TGCGCCAGCAGCCACGCCGGGCAGAGCTATGGCTACACCTTC
TRBV5-1	once	TRBJ1-1	TRBD1	CASSVRQGVNTEAFF	TGCGCCAGCAGCGTACGACAGGGAGTAAACACTGAAGCTTTCTTT
TRBV12-3/TRBV12-4	.	TRBJ2-3	.	CASSYMDTQYF	TGTGCCAGCAGTTATATGGATACGCAGTATTTT
TRBV5-5	.	TRBJ1-5	.	CASSFGTISNQPQHF	TGTGCCAGCAGCTTTGGAACTATTAGCAATCAGCCCCAGCATTTT
TRBV19	.	TRBJ2-1	TRBD1	CASREQGNNEQFF	TGTGCCAGTAGAGAACAGGGGAACAATGAGCAGTTCTTC
TRBV5-6	.	TRBJ2-7	.	CASSLRWGLAYEQYF	TGTGCCAGCAGCCTCAGGTGGGGCCTAGCATACGAGCAGTACTTC
TRBV30	.	TRBJ2-5	.	CAWSYRAQETQYF	TGTGCCTGGAGTTACAGGGCCCAAGAGACCCAGTACTTC
TRBV19	once	TRBJ1-5	.	CASSIDSAGRNQPQHF	TGTGCCAGTAGTATAGATTCGGCAGGTCGCAATCAGCCCCAGCATTTT
TRBV4-3	.	TRBJ2-5	.	CASSQDAILGETQYF	TGCGCCAGCAGCCAAGATGCTATCCTGGGAGAGACCCAGTACTTC
TRBV7-9	.	TRBJ2-5	.	CASSFERGGGETQYF	TGTGCCAGCAGCTTCGAGCGAGGGGGGGGCGAGACCCAGTACTTC
TRBV6-5	.	TRBJ1-1	.	CATFPGIHRNTEAFF	TGTGCCACCTTCCCCGGGATTCACAGGAACACTGAAGCTTTCTTT
TRBV7-2	.	TRBJ2-1	.	CASSLMSASATYNEQFF	TGTGCCAGCAGCTTAATGTCGGCTAGCGCCACATACAATGAGCAGTTCTTC
TRBV6-8	.	TRBJ2-7	.	CASNDSDTYEQYF	TGTGCCAGCAACGACAGCGACACCTACGAGCAGTACTTC
TRBV18	.	TRBJ1-1	.	CASSPPHLNTEAFF	TGTGCCAGCTCACCCCCACACCTGAACACTGAAGCTTTCTTT
TRBV6-5	once	TRBJ2-1	.	CASSYVAPSSYNEQFF	TGTGCCAGCAGTTACGTGGCGCCTAGCTCCTACAATGAGCAGTTCTTC
TRBV4-1	.	TRBJ2-7	TRBD2	CASSHQETGGRAYEQYF	TGCGCCAGCAGCCATCAAGAGACTGGCGGGAGGGCCTACGAGCAGTACTTC
TRBV28	once	TRBJ1-6	.	CASSPWQGNNSPLHF	TGTGCCAGCAGTCCCTGGCAGGGAAATAATTCACCCCTCCACTTT